Listed below are T cell receptor beta chains from one sample, sequenced in a study of blood T cell repertoires in COVID-19. Measured with immunoSEQ multiplex PCR; TCRdb has only the in-frame clones, and not every one. The sample has roughly 300,000 clones; around 87% are singletons. The sample comprised peripheral blood. These receptors were obtained from a woman aged 45-60 years who had recovered from COVID-19. Each CDR3 is given with its conserved first and last residue. Each record gives: D gene, V gene, clone size, CDR3 length, J gene, CDR3 protein, CDR3 DNA. The D gene is left open where the match is weak. Not all rows give a size; the values are once, few, many and, for expanded clones, a class.

D gene: .
V gene: TRBV28
clone size: .
CDR3 length: 13
J gene: TRBJ1-3
CDR3 protein: CASRQAAGNTIYF
CDR3 DNA: TGTGCCAGCAGACAGGCTGCTGGAAACACCATATATTTT

D gene: .
V gene: TRBV27
clone size: .
CDR3 length: 17
J gene: TRBJ2-2
CDR3 protein: CASGKLFSTGNTGELFF
CDR3 DNA: TGTGCCAGCGGCAAGCTATTCTCGACAGGGAACACCGGGGAGCTGTTTTTT

D gene: TRBD1
V gene: TRBV18
clone size: .
CDR3 length: 14
J gene: TRBJ1-5
CDR3 protein: CASSGTGESQPQHF
CDR3 DNA: TGTGCCAGCTCAGGGACAGGGGAAAGTCAGCCCCAGCATTTT

D gene: TRBD1
V gene: TRBV7-8
clone size: .
CDR3 length: 14
J gene: TRBJ1-1
CDR3 protein: CASSPDREDTEAFF
CDR3 DNA: TGTGCCAGCAGCCCAGACAGGGAGGACACTGAAGCTTTCTTT

D gene: TRBD1
V gene: TRBV2
clone size: .
CDR3 length: 15
J gene: TRBJ1-2
CDR3 protein: CASSETRTGGNGYTF
CDR3 DNA: TGTGCCAGCAGTGAAACTCGAACAGGGGGCAATGGCTACACCTTC

D gene: .
V gene: TRBV10-3
clone size: few
CDR3 length: 13
J gene: TRBJ1-2
CDR3 protein: CAISPDLGYGYTF
CDR3 DNA: TGTGCCATCAGCCCCGATCTAGGCTATGGCTACACCTTC

D gene: .
V gene: TRBV19
clone size: .
CDR3 length: 14
J gene: TRBJ1-3
CDR3 protein: CASTSGGGGNTIYF
CDR3 DNA: TGTGCCAGTACTTCCGGAGGTGGTGGAAACACCATATATTTT

D gene: .
V gene: TRBV5-6
clone size: .
CDR3 length: 18
J gene: TRBJ1-1
CDR3 protein: CASSSLSLSEASETEAFF
CDR3 DNA: TGTGCCAGCAGCTCCCTATCCCTGTCGGAGGCAAGCGAAACTGAAGCTTTCTTT

D gene: .
V gene: TRBV6-2/TRBV6-3
clone size: .
CDR3 length: 12
J gene: TRBJ2-7
CDR3 protein: CASSPTDHEQYF
CDR3 DNA: TGTGCCAGCAGTCCGACAGATCACGAGCAGTACTTC

D gene: TRBD1
V gene: TRBV29-1
clone size: .
CDR3 length: 14
J gene: TRBJ2-3
CDR3 protein: CSVRDRDDADTQYF
CDR3 DNA: TGCAGCGTTAGGGACAGGGACGATGCAGATACGCAGTATTTT

D gene: TRBD1
V gene: TRBV18
clone size: .
CDR3 length: 15
J gene: TRBJ2-7
CDR3 protein: CASSFRTGSSYEQYF
CDR3 DNA: TGTGCCAGCTCTTTCCGGACAGGGAGCTCCTACGAGCAGTACTTC

D gene: TRBD1
V gene: TRBV5-1
clone size: .
CDR3 length: 14
J gene: TRBJ1-2
CDR3 protein: CASSLEGAAAGYTF
CDR3 DNA: TGCGCCAGCAGCTTGGAGGGGGCAGCTGCTGGCTACACCTTC

D gene: .
V gene: TRBV28
clone size: .
CDR3 length: 13
J gene: TRBJ2-1
CDR3 protein: CASSPPGADEQFF
CDR3 DNA: TGTGCCAGCAGTCCTCCGGGTGCAGATGAGCAGTTCTTC

D gene: TRBD1
V gene: TRBV15
clone size: .
CDR3 length: 15
J gene: TRBJ1-4
CDR3 protein: CATSGDRGGNEKLFF
CDR3 DNA: TGTGCCACCAGCGGTGACAGGGGCGGAAATGAAAAACTGTTTTTT

D gene: TRBD1
V gene: TRBV2
clone size: few
CDR3 length: 15
J gene: TRBJ1-5
CDR3 protein: CASSDRTGGLQPQHF
CDR3 DNA: TGTGCCAGCAGTGACAGGACAGGGGGACTTCAGCCCCAGCATTTT

D gene: TRBD1
V gene: TRBV2
clone size: .
CDR3 length: 13
J gene: TRBJ2-1
CDR3 protein: CASGQGPYNEQFF
CDR3 DNA: TGTGCCAGCGGACAGGGGCCGTACAATGAGCAGTTCTTC

D gene: TRBD1
V gene: TRBV3-1/TRBV3-2
clone size: .
CDR3 length: 16
J gene: TRBJ1-2
CDR3 protein: CASSQTHTGTGSSYTF
CDR3 DNA: TGTGCCAGCAGCCAGACCCACACCGGGACAGGAAGTAGTTACACCTTC

D gene: .
V gene: TRBV29-1
clone size: .
CDR3 length: 12
J gene: TRBJ1-1
CDR3 protein: CSSEGGGTEAFF
CDR3 DNA: TGTAGCTCCGAGGGAGGGGGGACTGAAGCTTTCTTT

D gene: TRBD1
V gene: TRBV6-5
clone size: .
CDR3 length: 14
J gene: TRBJ1-2
CDR3 protein: CASRETGVSRGYTF
CDR3 DNA: TGTGCCAGCAGAGAGACAGGGGTGTCTCGTGGCTACACCTTC

D gene: .
V gene: TRBV30
clone size: .
CDR3 length: 11
J gene: TRBJ2-5
CDR3 protein: CAGGAGETQYF
CDR3 DNA: TGTGCCGGGGGGGCCGGGGAGACCCAGTACTTC

D gene: TRBD1
V gene: TRBV5-1
clone size: once
CDR3 length: 15
J gene: TRBJ2-5
CDR3 protein: CASSFGRTGQETQYF
CDR3 DNA: TGCGCCAGCAGCTTCGGCCGGACAGGTCAAGAGACCCAGTACTTC

D gene: .
V gene: TRBV6-5
clone size: .
CDR3 length: 14
J gene: TRBJ2-3
CDR3 protein: CASRWGSGTDTQYF
CDR3 DNA: TGTGCCAGCAGGTGGGGTAGCGGCACAGATACGCAGTATTTT

D gene: .
V gene: TRBV19
clone size: .
CDR3 length: 13
J gene: TRBJ1-3
CDR3 protein: CASSMAPGNTIYF
CDR3 DNA: TGTGCCAGTAGTATGGCCCCTGGAAACACCATATATTTT

D gene: .
V gene: TRBV30
clone size: .
CDR3 length: 15
J gene: TRBJ1-5
CDR3 protein: CAWSVRAGSNQPQHF
CDR3 DNA: TGTGCCTGGAGTGTACGTGCAGGGTCAAATCAGCCCCAGCATTTT

D gene: TRBD1
V gene: TRBV5-6
clone size: .
CDR3 length: 16
J gene: TRBJ2-3
CDR3 protein: CASSPGQGEVGRTQYF
CDR3 DNA: TGTGCCAGCAGCCCCGGACAGGGTGAAGTTGGTCGTACGCAGTATTTT

D gene: .
V gene: TRBV29-1
clone size: .
CDR3 length: 13
J gene: TRBJ2-1
CDR3 protein: CSVESYSNNEQFF
CDR3 DNA: TGCAGCGTTGAATCTTACTCCAACAATGAGCAGTTCTTC

D gene: TRBD2
V gene: TRBV27
clone size: .
CDR3 length: 16
J gene: TRBJ2-1
CDR3 protein: CASSLSGGRALNEQFF
CDR3 DNA: TGTGCCAGCAGTTTATCGGGCGGGAGGGCCCTCAATGAGCAGTTCTTC

D gene: .
V gene: TRBV7-9
clone size: .
CDR3 length: 12
J gene: TRBJ1-4
CDR3 protein: CASSLRGEKLFF
CDR3 DNA: TGTGCCAGCAGCTTACGAGGAGAAAAACTGTTTTTT

D gene: .
V gene: TRBV5-4
clone size: .
CDR3 length: 16
J gene: TRBJ1-5
CDR3 protein: CASSLGGTSESQPQHF
CDR3 DNA: TGTGCCAGCAGCTTGGGTGGGACATCAGAATCACAGCCCCAGCATTTT

D gene: .
V gene: TRBV7-7
clone size: .
CDR3 length: 14
J gene: TRBJ2-2
CDR3 protein: CASSLAGGVGELFF
CDR3 DNA: TGTGCCAGCAGCTTAGCGGGGGGAGTCGGGGAGCTGTTTTTT

D gene: TRBD2
V gene: TRBV27
clone size: .
CDR3 length: 17
J gene: TRBJ2-1
CDR3 protein: CASSLVLLAGVNNEQFF
CDR3 DNA: TGTGCCAGCAGTTTGGTGCTACTAGCGGGGGTAAACAATGAGCAGTTCTTC

D gene: .
V gene: TRBV6-5
clone size: .
CDR3 length: 10
J gene: TRBJ2-5
CDR3 protein: CASTEETQYF
CDR3 DNA: TGTGCCAGCACAGAAGAGACCCAGTACTTC

D gene: .
V gene: TRBV28
clone size: .
CDR3 length: 18
J gene: TRBJ1-2
CDR3 protein: CASSTVRAGPSSNYGYTF
CDR3 DNA: TGTGCCAGCAGTACCGTGAGGGCAGGCCCTTCCAGTAACTATGGCTACACCTTC

D gene: TRBD2
V gene: TRBV3-1/TRBV3-2
clone size: .
CDR3 length: 16
J gene: TRBJ2-3
CDR3 protein: CASSQNYAGDVDTQYF
CDR3 DNA: TGTGCCAGCAGCCAAAACTACGCGGGAGATGTAGATACGCAGTATTTT

D gene: TRBD1
V gene: TRBV30
clone size: .
CDR3 length: 14
J gene: TRBJ1-4
CDR3 protein: CAPYIQGTDEKLFF
CDR3 DNA: TGTGCCCCTTATATACAGGGGACCGATGAAAAACTGTTTTTT

D gene: .
V gene: TRBV4-3
clone size: .
CDR3 length: 15
J gene: TRBJ2-6
CDR3 protein: CASSQQVSGANVLTF
CDR3 DNA: TGCGCCAGCAGCCAACAGGTCTCTGGGGCCAACGTCCTGACTTTC

D gene: .
V gene: TRBV4-1
clone size: .
CDR3 length: 17
J gene: TRBJ2-6
CDR3 protein: CASSQDRGPPGANVLTF
CDR3 DNA: TGCGCCAGCAGCCAAGATAGAGGGCCTCCTGGGGCCAACGTCCTGACTTTC

D gene: TRBD2
V gene: TRBV18
clone size: .
CDR3 length: 17
J gene: TRBJ2-7
CDR3 protein: CASSPRIAGASSYEQYF
CDR3 DNA: TGTGCCAGCTCACCACGAATCGCGGGAGCAAGCTCCTACGAGCAGTACTTC

D gene: .
V gene: TRBV21-1
clone size: .
CDR3 length: 12
J gene: TRBJ2-1
CDR3 protein: CASSSISGEQFF
CDR3 DNA: TGTGCCAGCAGCTCCATCTCAGGTGAGCAGTTCTTC

D gene: .
V gene: TRBV7-9
clone size: few
CDR3 length: 12
J gene: TRBJ1-2
CDR3 protein: CASSSTPARYTF
CDR3 DNA: TGTGCCAGCAGCTCGACACCGGCGCGCTACACCTTC

D gene: .
V gene: TRBV10-2
clone size: .
CDR3 length: 13
J gene: TRBJ1-1
CDR3 protein: CASSGQPTSEAFF
CDR3 DNA: TGCGCCAGCAGCGGACAGCCTACCTCTGAAGCTTTCTTT

D gene: TRBD1
V gene: TRBV7-9
clone size: .
CDR3 length: 16
J gene: TRBJ1-1
CDR3 protein: CASSSSRTGSNTEAFF
CDR3 DNA: TGTGCCAGCAGCTCCTCCCGGACAGGGTCGAACACTGAAGCTTTCTTT

D gene: .
V gene: TRBV19
clone size: once
CDR3 length: 14
J gene: TRBJ1-5
CDR3 protein: CASSLSGGNQPQHF
CDR3 DNA: TGTGCCAGTAGTCTTAGCGGGGGCAATCAGCCCCAGCATTTT

D gene: .
V gene: TRBV7-9
clone size: .
CDR3 length: 13
J gene: TRBJ2-3
CDR3 protein: CASSPLYRDTQYF
CDR3 DNA: TGTGCCAGCAGCCCCCTGTACAGGGATACGCAGTATTTT

D gene: .
V gene: TRBV5-5
clone size: .
CDR3 length: 15
J gene: TRBJ2-7
CDR3 protein: CASSPKAGLSYEQYF
CDR3 DNA: TGTGCCAGCAGCCCAAAAGCGGGTCTCTCCTACGAGCAGTACTTC

D gene: TRBD1
V gene: TRBV6-2/TRBV6-3
clone size: .
CDR3 length: 14
J gene: TRBJ2-4
CDR3 protein: CASSRTGEGNIQYF
CDR3 DNA: TGTGCCAGCAGTAGGACAGGCGAGGGAAACATTCAGTACTTC

D gene: TRBD1
V gene: TRBV30
clone size: .
CDR3 length: 14
J gene: TRBJ2-7
CDR3 protein: CAWSKTRQGHEQYF
CDR3 DNA: TGTGCCTGGAGTAAGACCCGACAGGGTCACGAGCAGTACTTC

D gene: .
V gene: TRBV21-1
clone size: .
CDR3 length: 12
J gene: TRBJ2-7
CDR3 protein: CASSKDTYEQYF
CDR3 DNA: TGTGCCAGCAGCAAGGACACCTACGAGCAGTACTTC

D gene: TRBD2
V gene: TRBV6-2/TRBV6-3
clone size: few
CDR3 length: 14
J gene: TRBJ2-1
CDR3 protein: CASSGTSGINEQFF
CDR3 DNA: TGTGCCAGCAGCGGGACTAGCGGGATCAATGAGCAGTTCTTC

D gene: TRBD1
V gene: TRBV4-2
clone size: few
CDR3 length: 16
J gene: TRBJ1-5
CDR3 protein: CASSQSGTGAIQPQHF
CDR3 DNA: TGTGCCAGCAGCCAGAGTGGGACAGGGGCTATTCAGCCCCAGCATTTT

D gene: TRBD1
V gene: TRBV29-1
clone size: .
CDR3 length: 12
J gene: TRBJ1-1
CDR3 protein: CSVRQGDTEAFF
CDR3 DNA: TGCAGCGTGCGACAGGGGGACACTGAAGCTTTCTTT

D gene: .
V gene: TRBV18
clone size: once
CDR3 length: 16
J gene: TRBJ1-3
CDR3 protein: CASSPPSGPAGNTIYF
CDR3 DNA: TGTGCCAGCTCACCACCAAGCGGACCCGCTGGAAACACCATATATTTT

D gene: .
V gene: TRBV18
clone size: .
CDR3 length: 14
J gene: TRBJ1-1
CDR3 protein: CASSTYPGVAEAFF
CDR3 DNA: TGTGCCAGCTCAACCTACCCAGGCGTCGCTGAAGCTTTCTTT

D gene: .
V gene: TRBV5-4
clone size: .
CDR3 length: 15
J gene: TRBJ2-1
CDR3 protein: CASSLTGGVYNEQFF
CDR3 DNA: TGTGCCAGCAGCTTAACAGGGGGGGTCTACAATGAGCAGTTCTTC

D gene: TRBD2
V gene: TRBV10-2
clone size: .
CDR3 length: 15
J gene: TRBJ2-5
CDR3 protein: CASSGLAPPVGTQYF
CDR3 DNA: TGCGCCAGCAGCGGACTAGCGCCTCCCGTGGGGACCCAGTACTTC

D gene: TRBD1
V gene: TRBV7-9
clone size: .
CDR3 length: 15
J gene: TRBJ2-2
CDR3 protein: CASSPGQLNTGELFF
CDR3 DNA: TGTGCCAGCAGCCCGGGACAGTTAAACACCGGGGAGCTGTTTTTT

D gene: .
V gene: TRBV7-8
clone size: .
CDR3 length: 14
J gene: TRBJ1-5
CDR3 protein: CASSLARVNQPQHF
CDR3 DNA: TGTGCCAGCAGCTTAGCGAGGGTAAATCAGCCCCAGCATTTT

D gene: TRBD1
V gene: TRBV7-9
clone size: once
CDR3 length: 14
J gene: TRBJ1-4
CDR3 protein: CASATRTGNEKLFF
CDR3 DNA: TGTGCCAGCGCAACCCGGACAGGCAATGAAAAACTGTTTTTT

D gene: .
V gene: TRBV5-1
clone size: .
CDR3 length: 18
J gene: TRBJ1-1
CDR3 protein: CASSWREPPGSMNTEAFF
CDR3 DNA: TGCGCCAGCAGCTGGAGAGAGCCCCCGGGTTCTATGAACACTGAAGCTTTCTTT

D gene: .
V gene: TRBV5-5
clone size: .
CDR3 length: 13
J gene: TRBJ1-1
CDR3 protein: CASSPTGNTEAFF
CDR3 DNA: TGTGCCAGCAGCCCTACAGGGAACACTGAAGCTTTCTTT